One sample yielded the 5 T cell receptor beta chains listed below, sequenced in a study of regulatory T cells in long-lasting Graves disease. Combining iRepertoire HTBI primers with Arm-PCR of CDR3 regions, the authors built TCR beta libraries. TCRdb re-called the multiplex PCR reads through MiXCR, storing one row per CDR3 protein. The sample carries about 540,000 distinct CDR3 sequences, roughly 13% recorded once. Time point given: newly diagnosed GD, antithyroid drugs for less than 3 months. PBMCs were the source of the RNA used for TCR sequencing. In addition, the sample was reused for a study of T cells in Graves' hyperthyroidism and ophthalmopathy.

The sample in question was peripheral blood mononuclear cells (PBMCs), obtained at new diagnosis, from a patient treated with antithyroid drugs. Receptors were obtained from a man aged 25-45 years with Graves disease.

There are a few counts of this clonotype. The chain couples TRBV11-2 to TRBJ2-7, with 7 bases that match TRBD2. This CDR3 is built from 14 residues. Trimming cost V 5 bases and J 6 bases; bases outside gene matches: 10. CDR1 SGHAT and CDR2 FQNNGV come from the germline V gene. CDR3 residues: CASSDSSGWGEQYF. The CDR3, as DNA: TGTGCCAGCAGCGACTCTAGCGGTTGGGGCGAGCAGTACTTC.

This clonotype has just a few counts. A far more abundant clone sits one base away, making this likely a read error. The rearrangement uses TRBV6-1 and TRBJ2-1, with TRBD2 as a possible D gene (6 bases). The J call may be in error: the DNA end matches TRBJ2-5 better. CDR3 length equals 13 residues. In germline, CDR1 is MNHNS, CDR2 SASEGT. The CDR3 protein is CASSRLGRETQYF. CDR3 sequence (DNA): TGCGCCAGCAGCCGACTAGGTCGAGAGACCCAGTACTTC.

This clonotype turned up a few times. The V gene is TRBV30, the J gene TRBJ1-3; possibly TRBD1 for D (5 bases). Trimming removed 4 bases at V and 4 bases at J, with 8 bases between. Germline loops: CDR1 GTSNPN, CDR2 SVGIG (reference sequence). The CDR3 runs to 12 residues. The CDR3 here is CAWMEGGNTIYF. In DNA form, the CDR3 reads TGTGCCTGGATGGAGGGGGGAAACACCATATATTTT.

About this clonotype: A much larger clone is a single base away; this may be a read error. The chain carries TRBV18 and TRBJ2-5; 10 bases fit TRBD1. The CDR3 is 14 residues long. Germline V gene sequence: CDR1 KGHSH, CDR2 LQKENI. In DNA, the CDR3 is TGTGTCAGCTCACCCGGGACAGGGGAAGAGACCCAGTACTTC. Its translation is CVSSPGTGEETQYF.

On this clonotype: A much bigger clone sits one base away, suggesting this may be a read error. This chain links TRBV11-2 with TRBJ2-7; D is unresolved. This CDR3 contains 14 residues. The germline gives CDR1 SGHAT, CDR2 FQNNGV. In DNA form, the CDR3 reads TGTACCAGCAGCTTCTTGGACCAAAACTACGAGCAGTACTTC. Its translation: CTSSFLDQNYEQYF.